A selection of T cell receptor beta chains follows, all from one sample in a study of OX40 agonist ivuxolimab in advanced cancers. The protocol was immunoSEQ multiplex PCR, while the TCRdb copy is restricted to in-frame clones and leaves out a portion. The sample carries tens of thousands of clones, nearly 85% recorded once. Sequenced here: CD4+ or CD8+ T cells sorted from blood, sampled in a trial of the OX40 agonist ivuxolimab. The receptors originated from an adult with an advanced solid tumor such as melanoma, head and neck, liver or kidney cancer. Each CDR3 is given with its conserved first and last residue. The D gene is left open where the match is weak. Size tells how often a clone was seen (once, few, many) or the class of an expanded clone, and some rows leave it out.

D: NA
size: NA
V: TRBV23-1
J: TRBJ2-7
length: 17
DNA: TGCGCCAGCAGTCAACTTAGAGTAACGGCTAATGTCTGCGAGCAGTACTTC
CDR3: CASSQLRVTANVCEQYF

D: NA
size: NA
V: TRBV5-1
J: TRBJ2-3
length: 16
DNA: TGCGCCAGCAGCTCCGGTAGCCAACGGGACACAGATACGCAGTATTTT
CDR3: CASSSGSQRDTDTQYF

D: NA
size: NA
V: TRBV2
J: TRBJ2-2
length: 14
DNA: TGTGCCAGCACATGGACTGGCGACACCGGGGAGCTGTTTTTT
CDR3: CASTWTGDTGELFF

D: NA
size: once
V: TRBV9
J: TRBJ2-6
length: 14
DNA: TGTGCCAGCAGCCTCCTGACCGGGGCCAACGTCCTGACTTTC
CDR3: CASSLLTGANVLTF

D: TRBD1
size: NA
V: TRBV10-2
J: TRBJ1-5
length: 13
DNA: TGCGCCAGCATAGACAGGGCCAATCAGCCCCAGCATTTT
CDR3: CASIDRANQPQHF

D: TRBD2
size: NA
V: TRBV30
J: TRBJ2-3
length: 13
DNA: TGTGCCTACCTAGCGGGAACCACAGATACGCAGTATTTT
CDR3: CAYLAGTTDTQYF

D: NA
size: few
V: TRBV28
J: TRBJ2-4
length: 14
DNA: TGTGCCAGCAGGGGGTCCGTAGCCAAAAACATTCAGTACTTC
CDR3: CASRGSVAKNIQYF

D: NA
size: NA
V: TRBV25-1
J: TRBJ1-3
length: 14
DNA: TGTGCCAGCAGAGTGTCAGGGATGGGAAACACCATATATTTT
CDR3: CASRVSGMGNTIYF

D: NA
size: NA
V: TRBV4-1
J: TRBJ1-2
length: 15
DNA: TGCGCCAGCAGCCAAGACGGCTGGGGGCCAGGGGGCTACACCTTC
CDR3: CASSQDGWGPGGYTF

D: NA
size: NA
V: TRBV6-1
J: TRBJ2-6
length: 15
DNA: TGTGCCAGCAGTGGAGACAGGTCTGGGGCCAACGTCCTGACTTTC
CDR3: CASSGDRSGANVLTF

D: TRBD1
size: NA
V: TRBV5-1
J: TRBJ1-2
length: 13
DNA: TGCGCCAGCAGCCTGGACAGGGGGTATGGCTACACCTTC
CDR3: CASSLDRGYGYTF

D: NA
size: NA
V: TRBV30
J: TRBJ1-1
length: 12
DNA: TGTGCCTGGAGTCCACGTATCACTGAAGCTTTCTTT
CDR3: CAWSPRITEAFF

D: NA
size: NA
V: TRBV18
J: TRBJ2-3
length: 17
DNA: TGTGCCAGCTCACCACCGAGCTTGCGGCAGCAGACAGATACGCAGTATTTT
CDR3: CASSPPSLRQQTDTQYF

D: TRBD2
size: NA
V: TRBV6-5
J: TRBJ2-1
length: 13
DNA: TGTGCCAGCAAAGCTAGCGGCTACAATGAGCAGTTCTTC
CDR3: CASKASGYNEQFF

D: NA
size: NA
V: TRBV28
J: TRBJ1-6
length: 15
DNA: TGTGCCAGCAGTTCCTTGACTGGGGGAAGCTCGACCCTCCACTTT
CDR3: CASSSLTGGSSTLHF